A selection of T cell receptor beta chains follows, all from one sample in a study of OX40 agonist ivuxolimab in advanced cancers. Using immunoSEQ multiplex PCR, the repertoire was profiled, and TCRdb retains in-frame clones only, with some absent. The table lists about 58,000 clones, less than 90% of them singletons. The material sequenced was CD4+ or CD8+ T cells sorted from blood, taken in a trial of the OX40 agonist ivuxolimab. Every receptor here comes from an adult with an advanced solid tumor such as melanoma, head and neck, liver or kidney cancer. Each CDR3 is given with its conserved first and last residue. D genes are given only for firm matches. A clone size is listed for some rows: how often the clone was seen (once, few, many), or a class if it is expanded.

DNA: TGTGCCAGCAGTGGACGGGGGAGACAGGAACTTAGAAGCAATCAGCCCCAGCATTTT
CDR3: CASSGRGRQELRSNQPQHF
D: -
size: once
V: TRBV2
J: TRBJ1-5

DNA: TGTGCCAGCAAAAGGGGACCCACCCTCGAGCAGCCCCAGCATTTT
CDR3: CASKRGPTLEQPQHF
D: -
size: -
V: TRBV27
J: TRBJ1-5

DNA: TGCGCCAGCAGCCCTGACAGTAGGGAAAAACTGTTTTTT
CDR3: CASSPDSREKLFF
D: -
size: -
V: TRBV23-1
J: TRBJ1-4

DNA: TGTGCCAGCAGTCCTAGCGGGAGGGCCGTGGATGAGCAGTTCTTC
CDR3: CASSPSGRAVDEQFF
D: TRBD2
size: -
V: TRBV28
J: TRBJ2-1

DNA: TGTGCCAGCTCACCAATTCTTGTCAATGAGCAGTTCTTC
CDR3: CASSPILVNEQFF
D: -
size: -
V: TRBV18
J: TRBJ2-1

DNA: TGTGCCAGCAGTGGGGGGACAATTGAAGCTTTCTTT
CDR3: CASSGGTIEAFF
D: -
size: -
V: TRBV6-6
J: TRBJ1-1

DNA: TGCAGCGTTTACAAAACGGGAGCTCGTGAGCAGTACTTC
CDR3: CSVYKTGAREQYF
D: -
size: -
V: TRBV29-1
J: TRBJ2-7

DNA: TGTGCCAGCAGCCGCTCGACAGGGGGCCAGGAGCAGTACTTC
CDR3: CASSRSTGGQEQYF
D: TRBD1
size: -
V: TRBV7-2
J: TRBJ2-7

DNA: TGTGCCAGCAGCTATAGTGGGAGCACCTACGAGCAGTACTTC
CDR3: CASSYSGSTYEQYF
D: -
size: -
V: TRBV7-2
J: TRBJ2-7

DNA: TGTGCCAGCAGCCCAAAGGCCGGGGAGCTGTTTTTT
CDR3: CASSPKAGELFF
D: -
size: once
V: TRBV11-2
J: TRBJ2-2

DNA: TGTGCCAGCAGGGCCTTGCTCGGGTCGATCCATGGCTACACCTTC
CDR3: CASRALLGSIHGYTF
D: -
size: few
V: TRBV28
J: TRBJ1-2

DNA: TGTGCCAGTAGTACGACACTAGCAGACCCCACGGCTACGCAGTATTTT
CDR3: CASSTTLADPTATQYF
D: -
size: -
V: TRBV19
J: TRBJ2-3

DNA: TGTGCCAGCAGCTGGGGACTAGCGGGACCCACCGGGGAGCTGTTTTTT
CDR3: CASSWGLAGPTGELFF
D: TRBD2
size: once
V: TRBV5-6
J: TRBJ2-2

DNA: TGTGCCAGCAGCCCCCGGACAGGGGGACCCTACGAGCAGTACTTC
CDR3: CASSPRTGGPYEQYF
D: TRBD1
size: -
V: TRBV11-2
J: TRBJ2-7

DNA: TGTGCCAGCAGCCGAGGGCCTTCGAGCTCTGGAAACACCATATATTTT
CDR3: CASSRGPSSSGNTIYF
D: -
size: -
V: TRBV14
J: TRBJ1-3

DNA: TGTGCCAGCAAGCCGACTAGCGGGGTATCGGAGACCCAGTACTTC
CDR3: CASKPTSGVSETQYF
D: TRBD2
size: -
V: TRBV14
J: TRBJ2-5

DNA: TGTGCCAGTAGCCCGACCGACAGGGGTACGCATGAAAAACTGTTTTTT
CDR3: CASSPTDRGTHEKLFF
D: TRBD1
size: -
V: TRBV19
J: TRBJ1-4

DNA: TGTGCCAGCAGTTCACCGACGCGTGGCTACACCTTC
CDR3: CASSSPTRGYTF
D: -
size: -
V: TRBV27
J: TRBJ1-2

DNA: TGTGCCAGTAGTAAAGCACGGACCTACGAGCAGTACTTC
CDR3: CASSKARTYEQYF
D: -
size: -
V: TRBV19
J: TRBJ2-7

DNA: TGTGCCAGTAGCTCGCACAGTCAAGAGACCCAGTACTTC
CDR3: CASSSHSQETQYF
D: -
size: -
V: TRBV19
J: TRBJ2-5

DNA: TGTGCCAGCAGCTTATTGGCAGATACGCAGTATTTT
CDR3: CASSLLADTQYF
D: -
size: few
V: TRBV11-2
J: TRBJ2-3

DNA: TGTGCCAGCGGGGCAGGGGTCGGGGAGCTGTTTTTT
CDR3: CASGAGVGELFF
D: -
size: -
V: TRBV9
J: TRBJ2-2

DNA: TGTGCCAGCAGTGAAGGCGTACTAGCGGACCCGCGGGTGACAATGAATACGCAGTATTTT
CDR3: CASSEGVLADPRVTMNTQYF
D: TRBD2
size: -
V: TRBV6-1
J: TRBJ2-3

DNA: TGTGCCAGCAGCTTCGGGGGAGCGGGGAGTGGCACAGATACGCAGTATTTT
CDR3: CASSFGGAGSGTDTQYF
D: TRBD2
size: -
V: TRBV4-2
J: TRBJ2-3

DNA: TGTGCCAGCAGCTTAGCCCGGACAGGGGCCGAAAAACTGTTTTTT
CDR3: CASSLARTGAEKLFF
D: TRBD1
size: -
V: TRBV11-2
J: TRBJ1-4

DNA: TGTGCCAGCAGTCAGGGAATTAGGGGAAACACCATATATTTT
CDR3: CASSQGIRGNTIYF
D: -
size: once
V: TRBV2
J: TRBJ1-3

DNA: TGTGCCAGCAGCCAATTCACCGGGGAGCTGTTTTTT
CDR3: CASSQFTGELFF
D: -
size: -
V: TRBV14
J: TRBJ2-2

DNA: TGTGCCAGCTCAAGTAGCACAGATACGCAGTATTTT
CDR3: CASSSSTDTQYF
D: -
size: -
V: TRBV18
J: TRBJ2-3

DNA: TGTGCCAGCAACCTGTGGGGGCAGGAAAAACTGTTTTTT
CDR3: CASNLWGQEKLFF
D: -
size: -
V: TRBV28
J: TRBJ1-4

DNA: TGTGCCAGTAGTCCCTTCACTGATACTCCCGGGGAGCTGTTTTTT
CDR3: CASSPFTDTPGELFF
D: -
size: -
V: TRBV19
J: TRBJ2-2

DNA: TGTGCCAGCAGCCGCCCGACAGGGGCTGGGGCCAACGTCCTGACTTTC
CDR3: CASSRPTGAGANVLTF
D: TRBD1
size: -
V: TRBV7-3
J: TRBJ2-6

DNA: TGTGCCAGCAGTGAGTCACCCGCCCCCCCCTACAATGAGCAGTTCTTC
CDR3: CASSESPAPPYNEQFF
D: -
size: -
V: TRBV6-4
J: TRBJ2-1

DNA: TGTGCCAGCAAGGTTATAATGAACACTGAAGCTTTCTTT
CDR3: CASKVIMNTEAFF
D: -
size: -
V: TRBV28
J: TRBJ1-1

DNA: TGTGCTAGTAAGCGGGACTACAATGAGCAGTTCTTC
CDR3: CASKRDYNEQFF
D: TRBD2
size: -
V: TRBV12-5
J: TRBJ2-1

DNA: TGCGCCAGCAGCGTAAGGCTAGAGACCCATGAGCAGTTCTTC
CDR3: CASSVRLETHEQFF
D: -
size: -
V: TRBV5-1
J: TRBJ2-1

DNA: TGCGCCAGCAGTGACCGGGGACAGGGAGTAGCTGGGGCCAACGTCCTGACTTTC
CDR3: CASSDRGQGVAGANVLTF
D: TRBD1
size: -
V: TRBV10-2
J: TRBJ2-6

DNA: TGTGCCACCCATAAACCCGGGACTAGCCGAGGCGAGCAGTACTTC
CDR3: CATHKPGTSRGEQYF
D: TRBD2
size: -
V: TRBV6-1
J: TRBJ2-7

DNA: TGCAGTGCTGGGCGGGAGCTCATTCAGTACTTC
CDR3: CSAGRELIQYF
D: TRBD2
size: -
V: TRBV20-1
J: TRBJ2-4

DNA: TGTGCCAGCAGCGTCAATCCCTACAATGAGCAGTTCTTC
CDR3: CASSVNPYNEQFF
D: -
size: -
V: TRBV9
J: TRBJ2-1

DNA: TGTGCCAGCAGTGAAGCGCGAGTAGGTGAGCAGTTCTTC
CDR3: CASSEARVGEQFF
D: -
size: -
V: TRBV6-1
J: TRBJ2-1

DNA: TGCGCCAGCAGCCAAGGAATCCCGGGCAGGGGACGAGGTGAAAAACTGTTTTTT
CDR3: CASSQGIPGRGRGEKLFF
D: -
size: -
V: TRBV4-1
J: TRBJ1-4

DNA: TGTGCCTGGAGTGTAATCCAGGGAGCCGTAGGCTACACCTTC
CDR3: CAWSVIQGAVGYTF
D: -
size: -
V: TRBV30
J: TRBJ1-2

DNA: TGTGCCAGCAGCCAAGATTGGGGGACAGGGAGCCTTTACAATGAGCAGTTCTTC
CDR3: CASSQDWGTGSLYNEQFF
D: TRBD1
size: -
V: TRBV4-2
J: TRBJ2-1

DNA: TGTGCCAGTAGTGACAGAGGGTCAGATACGCAGTATTTT
CDR3: CASSDRGSDTQYF
D: -
size: -
V: TRBV19
J: TRBJ2-3

DNA: TGTGCCAGCAGTTTGACGCCCGGTCTCCGGAGGGCCAATGAGCAGTTCTTC
CDR3: CASSLTPGLRRANEQFF
D: -
size: -
V: TRBV28
J: TRBJ2-1

DNA: TGTGCCAGCAGCTTAGAGGGTGATATGAACACTGAAGCTTTCTTT
CDR3: CASSLEGDMNTEAFF
D: -
size: -
V: TRBV7-2
J: TRBJ1-1

DNA: TGTGCCAGCAGTGCGATAGAGCGAACCGGGGAGCTGTTTTTT
CDR3: CASSAIERTGELFF
D: -
size: once
V: TRBV2
J: TRBJ2-2

DNA: TGTGCCAGTAGTATGGGCAGGGTCGAGACCCAGTACTTC
CDR3: CASSMGRVETQYF
D: -
size: -
V: TRBV19
J: TRBJ2-5

DNA: TGTGCCAGCAGTTGGGTGGCAGGGCTTCAGCCCCAGCATTTT
CDR3: CASSWVAGLQPQHF
D: -
size: -
V: TRBV28
J: TRBJ1-5

DNA: TGTGCCAGCAGTGAGGGCAGCACAGATACGCAGTATTTT
CDR3: CASSEGSTDTQYF
D: -
size: -
V: TRBV2
J: TRBJ2-3

DNA: TGTGCCAGCAGTGACTTTAGGGACAGGGGAAGGAACACTGAAGCTTTCTTT
CDR3: CASSDFRDRGRNTEAFF
D: TRBD1
size: few
V: TRBV2
J: TRBJ1-1

DNA: TGCAGCGTTGCACTAAGCACAGATACGCAGTATTTT
CDR3: CSVALSTDTQYF
D: -
size: -
V: TRBV29-1
J: TRBJ2-3

DNA: TGTGCCAGCAGTTTTAGACTAGCGGGAGCTAAGGAGCAGTTCTTC
CDR3: CASSFRLAGAKEQFF
D: TRBD2
size: -
V: TRBV28
J: TRBJ2-1

DNA: TGTGCCAGCTCGCCGACAGGGGGTTGGGAGACCCAGTACTTC
CDR3: CASSPTGGWETQYF
D: TRBD1
size: -
V: TRBV18
J: TRBJ2-5

DNA: TGCACCAGCAGCCAAGGGGGTCGGGGCCGAATAGGGTCTGGTCAGCCCCAGCATTTT
CDR3: CTSSQGGRGRIGSGQPQHF
D: -
size: -
V: TRBV1
J: TRBJ1-5